These 27 T cell receptor beta chains were sequenced from one sample in a study of long-term antiretroviral therapy in people with HIV. An immunoSEQ assay, version v3.0, was performed at survey level. Profiled with immunoSEQ multiplex PCR; TCRdb holds only in-frame clones, not every one. The sample includes about 43,000 clones, 86% of them seen just once. The sequences come from unsorted PBMCs, collected 0.1 years before starting antiretroviral therapy. The source is a woman in her 50s with HIV.

The table lists this clone with a count of one. CDR3 DNA sequence: TGCGCCAGCAGCTTTGGACAGGGGAGGGAGACCCAGTACTTC. This translates into CASSFGQGRETQYF. V and J are TRBV5-1 and TRBJ2-5, with TRBD1 identical over 9 bases. The CDR3 runs to 14 residues. Germline CDR1 is SGHRS and CDR2 is YFSETQ. V trimming: 2 bases; J trimming: 5 bases; junction bases outside the gene matches: 4.

This chain uses TRBV2 with TRBJ1-3; a possible D gene is TRBD1 (5 bases). Germline CDR1 is SNHLY and CDR2 is FYNNEI. The V end lost 7 bases, the J end lost 0 bases, and 16 bases lay between the germline ends. The CDR3 has 16 amino acids. CDR3 in amino acids: CASNYPTGRSGNTIYF. The CDR3 DNA reads as TGTGCCAGCAACTATCCTACGGGACGCTCTGGAAACACCATATATTTT. The complete variable domain, with remaining parts taken from reference TRBV2 and TRBJ1-3, reads EPEVTQTPSHQVTQMGQEVILRCVPISNHLYFYWYRQILGQKVEFLVSFYNNEISEKSEIFDDQFSVERPDGSNFTLKIRSTKLEDSAMYFCASNYPTGRSGNTIYFGEGSWLTVV.

J is TRBJ1-2 and V is TRBV4-1, with 7 bases identical to TRBD1. CDR1 and CDR2 (germline): MGHRA, YSYEKL. Unmatched junction bases numbered 1, after V lost 0 bases and J lost 0 bases. This CDR3 is 15 amino acids long. CDR3 in DNA: TGCGCCAGCAGCCAAGAAGACAGGGCTAACTATGGCTACACCTTC. Translated, it gives CASSQEDRANYGYTF.

V usage is TRBV6-5 and J usage is TRBJ2-1; D perhaps matches TRBD1 (6 bases). V was cut by 2 bases and J by 8 bases, with 13 bases left in between. Germline V gene data show CDR1 as MNHEY and CDR2 as SVGAGI. CDR3 length: 14 amino acids. The CDR3 bases are TGTGCCAGCAGTTACGGTGGGGGCTGGGATGAGCAGTTCTTC. It specifies CASSYGGGWDEQFF.

The chain is built from TRBV2 and TRBJ1-2, with 7 bases fitting TRBD1. The CDR3 is 13 amino acids. Germline CDR1 is SNHLY and CDR2 is FYNNEI. The V and J ends lost 2 bases and 5 bases, in that order; junction bases with no gene match: 2. CDR3 DNA sequence: TGTGCCAGCAGTGAACAGGGGGGGTATGGCTACACCTTC. Translating it yields CASSEQGGYGYTF.

The rearrangement uses TRBV5-6 and TRBJ2-5; TRBD2 aligns across 8 bases. Trimming removed 2 bases from V and 4 bases from J; junction bases left unmatched: 7. The CDR3 is 15 residues long. Per germline, CDR1 SGHDT and CDR2 YYEEEE. The CDR3 nucleotides are TGTGCCAGCAGCTTCAGCGGGGGCGGGGGAGAGACCCAGTACTTC. Translated, it gives CASSFSGGGGETQYF.

The chain is built from TRBV30 and TRBJ2-3, with D uncertain. V shed 3 bases and J shed 2 bases, with 15 bases lying between them. The CDR3 is made up of 15 amino acids. In germline, CDR1 is GTSNPN, CDR2 SVGIG (reference sequence). In DNA, the CDR3 is TGTGCCTGGAGAGACGGGCGAGGATACACAGATACGCAGTATTTT. Amino acid sequence: CAWRDGRGYTDTQYF.

The chain employs TRBV19 and TRBJ2-7; D possibly matches TRBD1 or TRBD2 (5 bases each). V was shortened by 6 bases and J by 0 bases, with 9 bases between the two germline ends. The germline CDR1 and CDR2 sequences are LNHDA and SQIVND (reference sequence). This CDR3 has 13 amino acids. The CDR3: CASSGAVSYEQYF. The CDR3 coding sequence is TGTGCCAGTAGCGGGGCGGTCTCCTACGAGCAGTACTTC.

The chain joins TRBV7-6 to TRBJ2-2; tentatively, D is TRBD1 (6 bases). Trimming cost V 1 base and J 2 bases, with 20 bases left between them. Germline V gene lookup returns CDR1 SGHVS and CDR2 FNYEAQ. The CDR3 sequence is 19 residues long. CDR3 amino acids: CASSLGRYTGHINTGELFF. DNA of the CDR3: TGTGCCAGCAGCTTAGGTCGATACACGGGACACATCAACACCGGGGAGCTGTTTTTT.

This chain connects TRBV5-1 to TRBJ2-1; TRBD2 matches at 10 bases. V shed 5 bases and J 6 bases; nucleotides not matched to a gene: 2. CDR3 length: 13 amino acids. CDR1 is SGHRS, CDR2 YFSETQ, per germline. This CDR3 is CASRTSGFNEQFF. The DNA for the CDR3 is TGCGCCAGCAGGACTAGCGGGTTCAATGAGCAGTTCTTC. Full variable domain (missing parts from reference TRBV5-1 and TRBJ2-1): KAGVTQTPRYLIKTRGQQVTLSCSPISGHRSVSWYQQTPGQGLQFLFEYFSETQRNKGNFPGRFSGRQFSNSRSEMNVSTLELGDSALYLCASRTSGFNEQFFGPGTRLTVL.

The rearrangement links TRBV5-6 to TRBJ2-5; 7 bases fit TRBD2. Unmatched junction bases numbered 13, after V lost 3 bases and J lost 2 bases. CDR1 is SGHDT, CDR2 YYEEEE, per germline. This CDR3 contains 17 residues. The CDR3 nucleotides are TGTGCCAGCAGCTGGAGAGCGGGACGGCAGTCACAAGAGACCCAGTACTTC. Translated: CASSWRAGRQSQETQYF.

The chain is built from TRBV19 and TRBJ2-7; 8 nucleotides agree with TRBD1. There are 13 residues in the CDR3. V dropped 7 bases and J dropped 2; count of bases not matched to a gene: 4. The V gene's germline CDR1 is LNHDA and CDR2 SQIVND (reference sequence). CDR3 sequence (DNA): TGTGCCAGTAAGGGGACAGGAGCCTACGAGCAGTACTTC. Residues: CASKGTGAYEQYF.

The chain recombines TRBV6-5 with TRBJ1-5; 7 bases map to TRBD1. Germline V gene sequence: CDR1 MNHEY, CDR2 SVGAGI. The trim removed 2 bases at V and 5 bases at J, leaving 9 bases unmatched. The CDR3 contains 16 residues. CDR3 loop: CASSYSRWQGDQPQHF. Here the CDR3 DNA reads TGTGCCAGCAGTTACAGTAGGTGGCAGGGGGATCAGCCCCAGCATTTT.

The genes are TRBV6-1 and TRBJ2-7; 7 nucleotides line up with TRBD1. The V gene end was trimmed by 10 bases and the J gene end by 4 bases; junction bases not matched to a gene: 16. The germline CDR1 and CDR2 sequences are MNHNS and SASEGT. CDR3 length equals 15 residues. CDR3 coding DNA: TGTGCCACCAAAACTCCGGGGACAGCCAATTACGAGCAGTACTTC. The encoded protein is CATKTPGTANYEQYF.

V usage is TRBV9 and J usage is TRBJ1-1; TRBD1 matches 7 bases. From germline, CDR1 is SGDLS and CDR2 YYNGEE. The CDR3 is 14 residues long. The junction had 6 bases not matched to a gene; V was cut back by 2 bases and J by 5 bases. CDR3 bases: TGTGCCAGCAGCGTGAAGGGGGCGGGAACTGAAGCTTTCTTT. The encoded protein is CASSVKGAGTEAFF.

The table lists this clone with a count of one. V and J are TRBV14 and TRBJ1-2; 7 positions match TRBD1. CDR3 length: 14 amino acids. The germline CDR1 and CDR2 sequences are SGHDN and FVKESK. V lost 4 bases and J lost 5; bases outside the gene matches: 7. The CDR3 reads CASSLSSGGYGYTF. DNA of the CDR3: TGTGCCAGCAGCCTATCCTCAGGGGGGTATGGCTACACCTTC.

V is TRBV23-1 and J is TRBJ2-7; D is perhaps TRBD2 (6 bases). TRBV23-1 is known as an ORF, though its function is uncertain. V was cut by 3 bases and J by 5 bases, with 23 bases left in between. This CDR3 is built from 17 residues. CDR3 loop: CASSHSVPSGSAHEQYF. CDR3 nucleotide sequence: TGCGCCAGCAGTCATTCGGTCCCTTCCGGGAGCGCGCACGAGCAGTACTTC.

The J gene is TRBJ2-1, the V gene TRBV7-2, with 7 bases identical to TRBD2. Germline assignment: CDR1 SGHTA and CDR2 FQGNSA. The CDR3 is made up of 17 amino acids. J was trimmed by 7 bases and V by 1 base; bases with no gene match: 13. This CDR3 is CASSLVIQGAGRNEQFF. CDR3 DNA: TGTGCCAGCAGCTTAGTGATTCAGGGAGCGGGGCGAAATGAGCAGTTCTTC.

The chain uses TRBV5-6 and TRBJ1-4; no clear D gene. The CDR3 spans 16 residues. V dropped 3 bases and J dropped 0 bases, with 12 bases sitting between them. Germline-derived CDR1 and CDR2 are SGHDT and YYEEEE. CDR3: CASSYRYGATNEKLFF. CDR3 sequence (DNA): TGTGCCAGCAGCTACCGGTACGGGGCAACTAATGAAAAACTGTTTTTT. Filled out from reference TRBV5-6 and TRBJ1-4, the complete variable domain reads DAGVTQSPTHLIKTRGQQVTLRCSPKSGHDTVSWYQQALGQGPQFIFQYYEEEERQRGNFPDRFSGHQFPNYSSELNVNALLLGDSALYLCASSYRYGATNEKLFFGSGTQLSVL.

CDR3 loop: CASSLASGVELFF. The CDR3 DNA reads as TGTGCCAGCAGCTTGGCATCAGGGGTGGAGCTGTTTTTT. The gene calls are TRBV7-2 and TRBJ2-2; D is possibly TRBD1 (6 bases). Germline-derived CDR1 and CDR2 are SGHTA and FQGNSA. V was clipped by 3 bases and J by 10 bases, with 12 bases between them. This CDR3 has 13 amino acids.

The J gene is TRBJ1-2, the V gene TRBV5-1; D not certain. Germline CDR1 is SGHRS and CDR2 is YFSETQ. This CDR3 has 13 residues. V lost 4 bases and J 6 bases, leaving 13 bases between the germline ends. The CDR3 DNA reads as TGCGCCAGCAGCAGGACCGGTACGGATGGCTACACCTTC. Translating it yields CASSRTGTDGYTF.

The chain links TRBV15 to TRBJ1-1, with no clear D. This CDR3 spans 13 amino acids. Germline V gene data show CDR1 as LNHNV and CDR2 as YYDKDF (reference sequence). Trimming cost V 3 bases and J 3 bases, with 8 bases left between them. The CDR3 DNA reads TGTGCCACCAGCAGGAACGCGGACACTGAAGCTTTCTTT. Encoded protein: CATSRNADTEAFF.

This clone is a singleton in its sample. The chain couples TRBV6-6 to TRBJ1-4; 7 positions agree with TRBD1. Unmatched junction bases numbered 7, after V lost 10 bases and J lost 2 bases. The germline gives CDR1 MNHNY, CDR2 SVGAGI (reference sequence). The CDR3 spans 14 residues. The CDR3 bases are TGTGCCACAAAGGGGGGACAGACTAATGAAAAACTGTTTTTT. Its translation: CATKGGQTNEKLFF.

The chain is built from TRBV5-8 and TRBJ2-5; 9 bases are a match to TRBD1. CDR3 length: 17 amino acids. Germline V gene data show CDR1 as SGHTS and CDR2 as YDEGEE. The V segment lost 0 bases and the J segment 5 bases; nucleotides outside the gene matches: 11. The CDR3 region has the DNA TGTGCCAGCAGCTTGGCGCGGGACAGGGCTATCAGGGAGACCCAGTACTTC. Its protein product is CASSLARDRAIRETQYF.

V and J are TRBV27 and TRBJ1-1; 7 bases map to TRBD1. The germline V gene has CDR1 MNHEY and CDR2 SMNVEV (reference sequence). The CDR3 sequence is 14 residues long. V dropped 8 bases and J dropped 2; count of bases not matched to a gene: 8. CDR3 protein: CASGPGQLNTEAFF. DNA for the CDR3: TGTGCCAGCGGGCCGGGACAGCTAAACACTGAAGCTTTCTTT.

J is TRBJ2-1 and V is TRBV19; 11 nucleotides align to TRBD1. Germline V gene sequence: CDR1 LNHDA, CDR2 SQIVND (reference sequence). This CDR3 contains 16 residues. J was trimmed by 4 bases and V by 5 bases; bases with no gene match: 7. In DNA form, the CDR3 reads TGTGCCAGTAGTCTGGACAGGGGGCGCCGTTACAATGAGCAGTTCTTC. Protein product: CASSLDRGRRYNEQFF.

The chain is built from TRBV11-2 and TRBJ1-6, with D possibly matching TRBD1 (5 bases). Looked up from germline, CDR1 is SGHAT and CDR2 is FQNNGV. The CDR3 has 16 residues. The V end lost 1 base, the J end lost 6 bases, and 13 bases lay between the germline ends. In DNA form, the CDR3 reads TGTGCCAGCAGCTTAGTTCCGGGGGTGGTTAATTCACCCCTCCACTTT. Translation: CASSLVPGVVNSPLHF.